This TCR beta chain was identified in a study of T cells in Graves' hyperthyroidism and ophthalmopathy. Each patient was aged 18 to 65 and had newly diagnosed hyperthyroidism of under 2 months' duration. Patients showing uncontrolled infection, other autoimmune disease, pregnancy or lactation were ineligible. For the diagnoses, clinical symptoms, serum thyroxine and TRAb, thyroid ultrasound and orbital computed tomography were used. In its sample, this clonotype was seen many times. The trim removed 4 bases at V and 8 bases at J, leaving 8 bases unmatched. The CDR3 extends over 14 amino acids. Germline-derived CDR1 and CDR2 are KGHDR and SFDVKD. Amplified TCR beta CDR3 regions derived from RNA transcripts. An initial round of RT-PCR targeting the TCR CDR3 relied on the HTBI primer set. One entry per CDR3 protein, called by TCRdb with MiXCR from the multiplex PCR reads. The sample has hundreds of thousands of distinct CDR3 sequences, 30% to 40% seen once.

The sample comprised blood. This TCR was recovered from a woman aged 35 to 49 with Graves' hyperthyroidism. V is TRBV24-1 and J is TRBJ2-7, with 9 positions matching TRBD1. The CDR3 spells CATSDSLDRGKQYF. The CDR3 bases are TGTGCCACCAGTGACTCCCTGGACAGGGGTAAGCAGTACTTC.